Shown below are 12 T cell receptor beta chains from a single sample sequenced in a study of cytomegalovirus exposure and HLA in healthy donors. Both 60 Vbeta primers and 13 Jbeta primers went into the PCR. Repertoires were generated with immunoSEQ multiplex PCR, while TCRdb's copy carries only in-frame clones and drops some. The sample includes about 120,000 clones, around three quarters of them seen just once. Sequencing was carried out using PBMCs. The receptors come from a young man in good health and CMV-seropositive.

V gene TRBV4-1 combines with J gene TRBJ1-1, with no clear D. Germline assignment: CDR1 MGHRA and CDR2 YSYEKL. This CDR3 contains 15 residues. Trimming took off 1 base at V and 1 base at J, with 10 bases between the two ends. The CDR3 sequence: CASSQGAYTNTEAFF. The CDR3 bases are TGCGCCAGCAGCCAAGGTGCCTATACGAACACTGAAGCTTTCTTT.

V and J are TRBV25-1 and TRBJ1-1; the D gene is possibly TRBD1 (5 bases). Germline V gives CDR1 MGHDK, CDR2 SYGVNS. V gave up 4 bases and J gave up 6 bases, with 15 bases separating them. The CDR3 spans 14 residues. The DNA for the CDR3 is TGTGCCAGCAGTGTCCCGGGGGTCGGGGCTGAAGCTTTCTTT. Translating it yields CASSVPGVGAEAFF.

The rearrangement joins TRBV19 to TRBJ1-1; possibly TRBD1 for D (6 bases). V was clipped by 5 bases and J by 7 bases, with 14 bases between them. Germline assignment: CDR1 LNHDA and CDR2 SQIVND (reference sequence). CDR3 length: 13 residues. CDR3 sequence (DNA): TGTGCCAGTAGTTTTAGCGGGACATATGAAGCTTTCTTT. This sequence encodes CASSFSGTYEAFF.

The table lists this clone with a count of one. This chain uses TRBV15 with TRBJ1-5; TRBD1 agrees at 7 bases. This CDR3 spans 13 amino acids. J gave up 5 bases and V 6 bases, and 4 bases lay outside the gene matches. In germline, CDR1 is LNHNV, CDR2 YYDKDF (reference sequence). CDR3: CATRQGVDQPQHF. The CDR3 nucleotides read TGTGCCACCAGGCAGGGGGTAGATCAGCCCCAGCATTTT.

This clone was seen a few times. This chain links TRBV2 with TRBJ1-4; D is possibly TRBD1 (5 bases). Germline lookup yields CDR1 SNHLY and CDR2 FYNNEI. Trimming removed 10 bases at V and 7 bases at J, with 16 bases between. The CDR3 sequence is 13 residues long. The CDR3 coding sequence is TGTGCCAACGAGGCGGGGGAAGGTGAAAAACTGTTTTTT. Its protein is CANEAGEGEKLFF.

V gene TRBV6-6 combines with J gene TRBJ2-3; the D is unclear. With 8 bases removed from V and 1 base from J, the gap between germline ends came to 16 bases. The CDR3 contains 15 residues. Germline V lookup: CDR1 MNHNY, CDR2 SVGAGI (reference sequence). The CDR3 loop reads CASALAGVRTDTQYF. The CDR3 DNA sequence: TGTGCCAGCGCCCTTGCTGGAGTACGCACAGATACGCAGTATTTT.

This chain links TRBV19 with TRBJ1-4, with a tentative D call TRBD1 (6 bases). The CDR3 loop spans 14 amino acids. Trimming pared 1 base from V and 5 bases from J, leaving 8 bases between. Looked up from germline, CDR1 is LNHDA and CDR2 is SQIVND (reference sequence). The CDR3 nucleotides are TGTGCCAGTAGTATAGGGCAGGGGAATGAAAAACTGTTTTTT. Encoded protein: CASSIGQGNEKLFF.

Regarding this clone: The sample contains more than one DNA sequence encoding this CDR3. J is TRBJ2-5 and V is TRBV30; TRBD2 aligns across 14 bases. CDR3 length: 15 amino acids. V was pared by 3 bases and J by 4 bases, with 4 bases of the junction left unmatched. Germline V gene lookup returns CDR1 GTSNPN and CDR2 SVGIG (reference sequence). The CDR3 is CAWSAGLAGGETQYF. The CDR3, as DNA: TGTGCCTGGAGCGCCGGACTAGCGGGGGGAGAGACCCAGTACTTC. The full variable domain, its missing parts supplied by reference TRBV30 and TRBJ2-5, is SQTIHQWPATLVQPVGSPLSLECTVEGTSNPNLYWYRQAAGRGLQLLFYSVGIGQISSEVPQNLSASRPQDRQFILSSKKLLLSDSGFYLCAWSAGLAGGETQYFGPGTRLLVL.

This clone was found a few times. This sequence joins TRBV4-2 and TRBJ2-3; 9 bases fit TRBD2. V was pared by 4 bases and J by 4 bases, with 9 bases of the junction left unmatched. CDR3 length: 16 amino acids. Germline-derived CDR1 and CDR2 are LGHNA and YNFKEQ. The CDR3 loop is CASSPKSTSGADTQYF. The CDR3 DNA sequence: TGTGCCAGCAGCCCAAAATCGACTAGCGGTGCAGATACGCAGTATTTT.

The chain combines TRBV5-4 with TRBJ2-3; 9 bases align to TRBD2. J gave up 2 bases and V 1 base, and 2 bases lay outside the gene matches. Germline V gives CDR1 SGHNT, CDR2 YYREEE (reference sequence). The CDR3 spans 15 residues. This CDR3 is CASSLTSGSTDTQYF. In DNA form, the CDR3 reads TGTGCCAGCAGCTTGACTAGCGGGTCCACAGATACGCAGTATTTT.

The chain couples TRBV5-4 to TRBJ2-3; 8 bases are a match to TRBD2. In germline, CDR1 is SGHNT, CDR2 YYREEE (reference sequence). The CDR3 runs to 15 residues. Trimming removed 3 bases from V and 3 bases from J; junction bases left unmatched: 6. The chain's CDR3 is CASSSRTSSTDTQYF. The CDR3 DNA is TGTGCCAGCAGCTCGAGGACTAGCTCAACAGATACGCAGTATTTT. The full variable domain, completed using reference TRBV5-4 and TRBJ2-3, is ETGVTQSPTHLIKTRGQQVTLRCSSQSGHNTVSWYQQALGQGPQFIFQYYREEENGRGNFPPRFSGLQFPNYSSELNVNALELDDSALYLCASSSRTSSTDTQYFGPGTRLTVL.

The chain uses TRBV29-1 and TRBJ2-1; D remains unclear. CDR3 length: 14 residues. Trimming left V 6 bases short and J 4 bases short, with 16 bases between. Germline lookup yields CDR1 SQVTM and CDR2 ANQGSEA. CDR3 DNA: TGCAGCGTGGAACAGAGGTTCACTTACAATGAGCAGTTCTTC. This translates into CSVEQRFTYNEQFF.